A single T cell receptor beta chain is shown here with its context. These data come from a study of OX40 agonist ivuxolimab in advanced cancers. For the study at large: The eligibility criteria allowed prior anti-PD-1, anti-PD-L1 or anti-CTLA-4 therapy, and 40% had some. Of the patients, three showed partial responses, one with hepatocellular carcinoma and two with cutaneous melanoma.

The CDR3 has 16 residues. V was clipped by 0 bases and J by 0 bases; unmatched bases: 1. Germline CDR1 is LGHNA and CDR2 is YSLEER. TCRdb's table, derived via immunoSEQ multiplex PCR, lists solely in-frame clones and lacks some. The table lists roughly 100,000 clones, 80% to 90% of them singletons. This clonotype was obtained from an adult with an advanced solid tumor such as melanoma, head and neck, liver or kidney cancer. The sequences come from CD4+ or CD8+ T cells sorted from blood, collected in a trial of the OX40 agonist ivuxolimab. This chain joins TRBV4-3 and TRBJ2-7; 11 bases align to TRBD2. The CDR3 region has the DNA TGCGCCAGCAGCCAAGACCTAGCGGGAGGCTCCTACGAGCAGTACTTC. Protein product: CASSQDLAGGSYEQYF.